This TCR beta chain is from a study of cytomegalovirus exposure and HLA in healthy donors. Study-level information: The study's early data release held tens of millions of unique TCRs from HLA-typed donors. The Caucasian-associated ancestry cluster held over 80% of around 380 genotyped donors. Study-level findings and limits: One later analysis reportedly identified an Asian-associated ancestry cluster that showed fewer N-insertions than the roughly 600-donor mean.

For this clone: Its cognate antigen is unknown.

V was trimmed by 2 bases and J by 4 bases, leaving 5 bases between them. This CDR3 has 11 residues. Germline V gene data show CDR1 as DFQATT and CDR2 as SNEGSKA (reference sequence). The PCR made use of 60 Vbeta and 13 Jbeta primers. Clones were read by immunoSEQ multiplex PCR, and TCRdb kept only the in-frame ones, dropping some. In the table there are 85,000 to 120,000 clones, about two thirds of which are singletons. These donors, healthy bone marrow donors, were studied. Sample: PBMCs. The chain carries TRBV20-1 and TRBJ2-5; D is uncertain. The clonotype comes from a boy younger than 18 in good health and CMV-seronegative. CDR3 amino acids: CSARLRETQYF. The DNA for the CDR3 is TGCAGTGCTAGACTTCGAGAGACCCAGTACTTC.